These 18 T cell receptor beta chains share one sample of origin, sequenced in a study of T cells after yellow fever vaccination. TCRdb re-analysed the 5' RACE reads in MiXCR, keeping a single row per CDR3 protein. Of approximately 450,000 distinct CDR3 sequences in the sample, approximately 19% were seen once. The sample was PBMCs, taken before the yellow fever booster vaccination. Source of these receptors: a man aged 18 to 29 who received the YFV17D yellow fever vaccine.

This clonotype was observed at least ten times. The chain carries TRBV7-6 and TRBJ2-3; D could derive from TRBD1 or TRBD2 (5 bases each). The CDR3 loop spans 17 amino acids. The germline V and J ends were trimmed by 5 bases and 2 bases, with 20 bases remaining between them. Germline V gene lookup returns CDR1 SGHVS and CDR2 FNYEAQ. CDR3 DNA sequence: TGTGCCAGCAGCCCGGTCGGGGCGGGTAGAGACACAGATACGCAGTATTTT. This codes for CASSPVGAGRDTDTQYF.

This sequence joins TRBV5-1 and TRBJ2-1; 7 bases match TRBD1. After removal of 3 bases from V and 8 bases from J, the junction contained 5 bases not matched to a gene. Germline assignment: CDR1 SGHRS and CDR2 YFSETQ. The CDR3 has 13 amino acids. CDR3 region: CASSSDRAHEQFF. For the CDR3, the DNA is TGCGCCAGCAGCTCCGACAGGGCCCATGAGCAGTTCTTC.

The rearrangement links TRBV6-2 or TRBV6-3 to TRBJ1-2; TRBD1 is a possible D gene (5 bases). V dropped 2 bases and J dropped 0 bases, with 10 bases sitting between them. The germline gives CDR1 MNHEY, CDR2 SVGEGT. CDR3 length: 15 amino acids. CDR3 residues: CASSYRTIANYGYTF. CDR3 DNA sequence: TGTGCCAGCAGTTACCGGACAATTGCTAACTATGGCTACACCTTC.

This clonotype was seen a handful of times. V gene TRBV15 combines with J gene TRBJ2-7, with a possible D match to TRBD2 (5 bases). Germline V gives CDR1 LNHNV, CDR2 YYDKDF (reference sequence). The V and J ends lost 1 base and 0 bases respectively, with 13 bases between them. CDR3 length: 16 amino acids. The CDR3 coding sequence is TGTGCCACCAGCAGAGCTCCCACTACTAGCTCCTACGAGCAGTACTTC. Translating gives CATSRAPTTSSYEQYF.

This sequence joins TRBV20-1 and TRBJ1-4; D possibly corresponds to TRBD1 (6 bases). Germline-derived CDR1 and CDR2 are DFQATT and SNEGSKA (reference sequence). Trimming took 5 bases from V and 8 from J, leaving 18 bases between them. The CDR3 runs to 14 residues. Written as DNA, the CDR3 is TGCAGTGCTGGGCCTCGGGGGGCACGAGAAAAACTGTTTTTT. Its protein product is CSAGPRGAREKLFF.

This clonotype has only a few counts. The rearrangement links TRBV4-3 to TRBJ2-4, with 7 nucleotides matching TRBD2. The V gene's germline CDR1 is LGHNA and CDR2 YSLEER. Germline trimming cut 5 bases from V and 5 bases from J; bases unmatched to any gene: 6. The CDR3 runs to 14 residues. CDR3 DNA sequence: TGCGCCAGCAGCATTCGAAGCGGGGAAAACATTCAGTACTTC. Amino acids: CASSIRSGENIQYF.

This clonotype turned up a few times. The DNA of the CDR3 is TGTGCCAGCAGTTACTCCCTAGCGGGCTGGGGAGATACGCAGTATTTT. Protein: CASSYSLAGWGDTQYF. J is TRBJ2-3 and V is TRBV6-5; 8 bases align to TRBD2. The CDR3 is 16 amino acids. CDR1 and CDR2 (germline): MNHEY, SVGAGI. V lost 0 bases and J lost 5; bases outside the gene matches: 7.

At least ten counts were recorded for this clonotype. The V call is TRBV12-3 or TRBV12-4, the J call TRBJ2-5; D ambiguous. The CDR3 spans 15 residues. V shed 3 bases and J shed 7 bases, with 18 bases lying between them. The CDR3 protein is CASSFRTARSGTQYF. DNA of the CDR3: TGTGCCAGCAGTTTCAGGACGGCCCGTTCGGGGACCCAGTACTTC.

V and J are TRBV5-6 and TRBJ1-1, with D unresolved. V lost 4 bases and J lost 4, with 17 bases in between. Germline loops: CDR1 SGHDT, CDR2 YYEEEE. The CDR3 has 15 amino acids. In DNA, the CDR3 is TGTGCCAGCAGCCACCTTCTAGCTCGGGGCACTGAAGCTTTCTTT. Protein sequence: CASSHLLARGTEAFF.

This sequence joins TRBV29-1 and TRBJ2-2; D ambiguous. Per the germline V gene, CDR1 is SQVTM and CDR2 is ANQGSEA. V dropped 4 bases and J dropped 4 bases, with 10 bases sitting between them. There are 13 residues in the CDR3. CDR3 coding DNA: TGCAGCGTTGTGGTCAGCCTCACCGGGGAGCTGTTTTTT. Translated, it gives CSVVVSLTGELFF.

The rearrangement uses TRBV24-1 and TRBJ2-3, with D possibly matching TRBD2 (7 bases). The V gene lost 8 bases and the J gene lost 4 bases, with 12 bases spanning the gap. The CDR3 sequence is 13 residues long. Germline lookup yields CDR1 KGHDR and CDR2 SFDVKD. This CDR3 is CATKGGGADTQYF. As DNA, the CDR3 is TGTGCCACCAAGGGGGGGGGCGCAGATACGCAGTATTTT.

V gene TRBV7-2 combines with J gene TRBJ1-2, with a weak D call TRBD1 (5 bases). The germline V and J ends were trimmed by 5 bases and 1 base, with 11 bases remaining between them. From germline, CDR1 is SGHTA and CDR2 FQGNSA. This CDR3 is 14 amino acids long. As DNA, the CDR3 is TGTGCCAGCAGCCCCGACAGCCTTAACTATGGCTACACCTTC. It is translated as CASSPDSLNYGYTF.

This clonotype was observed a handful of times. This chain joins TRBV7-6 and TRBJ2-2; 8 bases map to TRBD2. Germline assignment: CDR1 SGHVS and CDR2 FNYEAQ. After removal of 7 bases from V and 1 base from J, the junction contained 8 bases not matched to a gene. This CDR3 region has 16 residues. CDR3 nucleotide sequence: TGTGCCAGCACTCCTCGCGGGGGGAAGAACACCGGGGAGCTGTTTTTT. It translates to CASTPRGGKNTGELFF.

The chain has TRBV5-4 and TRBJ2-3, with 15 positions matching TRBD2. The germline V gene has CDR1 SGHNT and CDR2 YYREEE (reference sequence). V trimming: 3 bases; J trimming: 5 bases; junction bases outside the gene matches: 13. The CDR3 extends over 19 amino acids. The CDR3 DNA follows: TGTGCCAGCAGCTGGCCGTCCGGGACTAGCGGGGGGCAGGAAGATACGCAGTATTTT. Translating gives CASSWPSGTSGGQEDTQYF. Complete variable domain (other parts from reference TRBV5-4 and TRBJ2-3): ETGVTQSPTHLIKTRGQQVTLRCSSQSGHNTVSWYQQALGQGPQFIFQYYREEENGRGNFPPRFSGLQFPNYSSELNVNALELDDSALYLCASSWPSGTSGGQEDTQYFGPGTRLTVL.

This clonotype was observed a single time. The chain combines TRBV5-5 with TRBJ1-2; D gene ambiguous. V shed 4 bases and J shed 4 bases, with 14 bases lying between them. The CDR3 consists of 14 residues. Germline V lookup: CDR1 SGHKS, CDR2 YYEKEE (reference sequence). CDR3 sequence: CASSVGTASYGYTF. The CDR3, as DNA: TGTGCCAGCAGCGTGGGAACAGCCTCCTATGGCTACACCTTC.

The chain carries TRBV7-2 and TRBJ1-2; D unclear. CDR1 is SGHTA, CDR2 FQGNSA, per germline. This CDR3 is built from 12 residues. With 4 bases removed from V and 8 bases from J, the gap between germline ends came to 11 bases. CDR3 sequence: CASSSDVGGYTF. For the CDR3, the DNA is TGTGCCAGCAGCTCCGATGTGGGAGGCTACACCTTC.

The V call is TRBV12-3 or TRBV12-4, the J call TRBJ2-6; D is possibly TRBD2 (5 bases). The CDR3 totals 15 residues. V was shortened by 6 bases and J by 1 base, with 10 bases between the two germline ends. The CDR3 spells CASRDWASGANVLTF. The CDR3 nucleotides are TGTGCCAGCAGGGACTGGGCTTCTGGGGCCAACGTCCTGACTTTC.

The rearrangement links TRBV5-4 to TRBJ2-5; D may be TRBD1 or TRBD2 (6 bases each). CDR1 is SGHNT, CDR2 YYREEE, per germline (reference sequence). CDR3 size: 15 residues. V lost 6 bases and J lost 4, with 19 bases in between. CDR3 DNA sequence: TGTGCCAGCACCGAGCCAGGGGCGCGGGGAGAGACCCAGTACTTC. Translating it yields CASTEPGARGETQYF.